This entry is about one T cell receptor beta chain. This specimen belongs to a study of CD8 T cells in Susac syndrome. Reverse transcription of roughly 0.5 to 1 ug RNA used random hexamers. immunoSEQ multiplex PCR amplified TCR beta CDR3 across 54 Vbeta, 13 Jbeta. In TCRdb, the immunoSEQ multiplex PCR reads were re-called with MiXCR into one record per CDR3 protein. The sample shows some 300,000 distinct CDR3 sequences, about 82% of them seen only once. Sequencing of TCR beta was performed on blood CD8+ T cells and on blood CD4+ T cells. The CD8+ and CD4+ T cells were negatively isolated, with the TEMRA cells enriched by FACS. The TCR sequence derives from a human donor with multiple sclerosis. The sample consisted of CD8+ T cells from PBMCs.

The CDR3 bases are TGTGCCAGCAGAGACGGGAACACTGAAGCTTTCTTT. Protein product: CASRDGNTEAFF. The chain carries TRBV25-1 and TRBJ1-1; D ambiguous. There are 12 residues in the CDR3. V was clipped by 6 bases and J by 1 base, with 6 bases between them. Germline assignment: CDR1 MGHDK and CDR2 SYGVNS.